This T cell receptor beta chain was obtained from a study of control samples from healthy donors and cancer patients. Sequencing was performed with immunoSEQ multiplex PCR; in TCRdb, only in-frame clones are kept and a portion is missing. The sample holds roughly 100,000 clones, 83% seen once. The CDR3 contains 12 residues. Germline V gene lookup returns CDR1 LNHDA and CDR2 SQIVND (reference sequence). Trimming shortened V by 7 bases and J by 3 bases, and 7 bases separated the two germline ends. The source is a woman aged 50 to 60 in good health. The sample comprised blood. V gene TRBV19 combines with J gene TRBJ1-5; D not resolved. This CDR3 is CASNYLNQPQHF. CDR3 DNA: TGTGCCAGTAACTATCTCAATCAGCCCCAGCATTTT.